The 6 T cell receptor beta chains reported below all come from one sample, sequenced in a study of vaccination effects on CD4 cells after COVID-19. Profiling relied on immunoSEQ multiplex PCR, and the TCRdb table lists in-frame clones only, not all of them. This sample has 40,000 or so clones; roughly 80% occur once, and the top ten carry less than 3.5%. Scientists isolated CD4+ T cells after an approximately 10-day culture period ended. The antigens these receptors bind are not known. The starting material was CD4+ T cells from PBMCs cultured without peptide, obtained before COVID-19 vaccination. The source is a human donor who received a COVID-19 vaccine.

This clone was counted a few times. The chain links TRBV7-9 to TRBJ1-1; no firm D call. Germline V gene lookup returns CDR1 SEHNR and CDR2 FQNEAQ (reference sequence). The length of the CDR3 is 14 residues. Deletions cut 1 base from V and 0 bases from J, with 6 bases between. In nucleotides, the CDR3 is TGTGCCAGCAGCTTAGGTGAGGTGAACACTGAAGCTTTCTTT. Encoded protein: CASSLGEVNTEAFF.

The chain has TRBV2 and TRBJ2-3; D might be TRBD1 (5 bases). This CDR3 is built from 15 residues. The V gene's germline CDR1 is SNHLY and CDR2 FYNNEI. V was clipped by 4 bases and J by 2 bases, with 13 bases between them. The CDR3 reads CASSGQSNPTDTQYF. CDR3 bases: TGTGCCAGCAGTGGACAGTCCAACCCCACAGATACGCAGTATTTT. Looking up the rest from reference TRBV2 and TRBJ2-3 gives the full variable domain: EPEVTQTPSHQVTQMGQEVILRCVPISNHLYFYWYRQILGQKVEFLVSFYNNEISEKSEIFDDQFSVERPDGSNFTLKIRSTKLEDSAMYFCASSGQSNPTDTQYFGPGTRLTVL.

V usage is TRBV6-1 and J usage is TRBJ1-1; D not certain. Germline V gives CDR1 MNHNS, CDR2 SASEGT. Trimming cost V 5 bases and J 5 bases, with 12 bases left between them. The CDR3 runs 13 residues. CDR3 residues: CASSLKGRTEAFF. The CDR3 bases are TGTGCCAGCAGTTTAAAAGGGCGGACTGAAGCTTTCTTT.

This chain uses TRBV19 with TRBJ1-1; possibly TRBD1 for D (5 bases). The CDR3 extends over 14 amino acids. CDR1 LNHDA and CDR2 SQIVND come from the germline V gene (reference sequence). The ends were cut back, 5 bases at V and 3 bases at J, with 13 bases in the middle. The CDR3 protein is CASSHRDGYTEAFF. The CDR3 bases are TGTGCCAGTAGTCATCGGGACGGATACACTGAAGCTTTCTTT.

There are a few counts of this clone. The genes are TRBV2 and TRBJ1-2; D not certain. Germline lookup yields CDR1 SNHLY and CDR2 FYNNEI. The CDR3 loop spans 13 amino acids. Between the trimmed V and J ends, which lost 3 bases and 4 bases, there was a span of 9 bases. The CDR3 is CASSEGQFYGYTF. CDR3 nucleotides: TGTGCCAGCAGTGAGGGTCAGTTCTATGGCTACACCTTC.

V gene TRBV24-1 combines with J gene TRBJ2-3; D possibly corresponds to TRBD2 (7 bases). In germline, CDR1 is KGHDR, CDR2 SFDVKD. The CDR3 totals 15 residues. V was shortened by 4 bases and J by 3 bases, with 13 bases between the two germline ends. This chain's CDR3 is CATSDFEGGTDTQYF. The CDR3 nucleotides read TGTGCCACCAGTGACTTTGAGGGGGGGACAGATACGCAGTATTTT.